The clone carrying this TCR beta chain has only a few counts. The V gene lost 10 bases and the J gene lost 4 bases, with 12 bases spanning the gap. The CDR3 extends over 12 amino acids. The germline CDR1 and CDR2 sequences are WNHNN and SYGVQD (reference sequence). These data come from a study of neurological immune-mediated disorders. TCRdb fed the 5' RACE reads into MiXCR, producing one record per CDR3 protein. The sample contains tens of thousands of distinct CDR3 sequences, 4% to 6% of which appear only once. Sequenced: PBMCs. This clonotype was obtained from a woman in her 30s with multiple sclerosis. This chain links TRBV10-1 with TRBJ2-3; D may be TRBD1 (5 bases). The CDR3 bases are TGCGCCACAGGGAATTCCCCAGATACGCAGTATTTT. This gives the protein CATGNSPDTQYF.